There are a few counts of the clone carrying this TCR beta chain. Per the original methods: Reference gene primer amplification gave nucleated cell count estimates. Clones were read by immunoSEQ multiplex PCR, and TCRdb kept only the in-frame ones, dropping some. The DNA gave D and trimming, while V, J and clone size come from that table. The sample holds roughly 80,000 clones; roughly 80% are singletons and the top ten take around 12%. The sample is drawn from a study of blood T cell repertoires in COVID-19. Study details: Collection of acute and convalescent COVID-19 samples took place in the United States, Italy and Spain. T cells, B-cell-depleted T cells, or PBMCs supplied cDNA or gDNA.

CDR1 and CDR2 from the germline V gene are KGHSY and FQNENV. This CDR3 is 15 amino acids long. Trimming left V 4 bases short and J 6 bases short, with 18 bases between. This receptor was obtained from a human donor in a cohort sampled during active COVID-19. The sequenced sample was peripheral blood. The chain recombines TRBV16 with TRBJ1-2; D is unclear. The CDR3 sequence is CASSPMVAAQHGYTF. As DNA, the CDR3 is TGTGCCAGCAGCCCAATGGTGGCTGCCCAACATGGCTACACCTTC.